This is a list of T cell receptor beta chains from one sample in a study of CD8+CD57+ T cells in acquired aplastic anemia. TCRdb re-analysed the reads in MiXCR, keeping a single row per CDR3 protein. Of more than 100,000 distinct CDR3 sequences detected, 48% appear once; the ten largest clones hold roughly 2.7%. Sequenced material: sorted CD4+, CD8+, or CD8+CD57+ T cells (not recorded which) from PBMCs. These receptors all stem from a human donor in good health, serving as a control. The CDR3 runs from the conserved cysteine through the conserved F or W. The order of the fields is V gene, clone size, D gene, CDR3 protein. The D gene is left open where the match is weak. Rows may omit the clone size; those that give it use once, few, many or a size class.

V: TRBV4-1; size: NA; D: NA; CDR3: CASSQDLVRRGRDEQFF
V: TRBV20-1; size: NA; D: NA; CDR3: CSAGGGNQETQYF
V: TRBV19; size: NA; D: NA; CDR3: CASRPLGATNEKLFF
V: TRBV20-1; size: NA; D: NA; CDR3: CSAVPMGMETQYF
V: TRBV10-1; size: NA; D: TRBD2; CDR3: CASSRLAGPYEQYF
V: TRBV4-3; size: NA; D: NA; CDR3: CASSQHAGNYEQYF
V: TRBV20-1; size: NA; D: NA; CDR3: CSARWAGGTDTQYF
V: TRBV7-9; size: NA; D: NA; CDR3: CASSPDRSDTQYF
V: TRBV7-9; size: NA; D: NA; CDR3: CASSLATPTISPLHF
V: TRBV11-1; size: NA; D: NA; CDR3: CASSLSNTGTSTYGYTF
V: TRBV24-1; size: NA; D: NA; CDR3: CATRFASADTQYF
V: TRBV20-1; size: many; D: NA; CDR3: CSARVGHVSYEQYF
V: TRBV24-1; size: NA; D: NA; CDR3: CATSDSQGNSPLHF
V: TRBV12-5; size: NA; D: TRBD1; CDR3: CASGWGTGRTDTQYF
V: TRBV6-5; size: many; D: NA; CDR3: CASSLGRNYNSPLHF
V: TRBV19; size: many; D: NA; CDR3: CASTGGGRVYGYTF
V: TRBV7-9; size: NA; D: NA; CDR3: CASSSIQGFRGYTF
V: TRBV11-1; size: many; D: NA; CDR3: CASSAHFGSNTGELFF
V: TRBV6-5; size: many; D: NA; CDR3: CASSYDFSGTEAFF
V: TRBV20-1; size: NA; D: NA; CDR3: CSATAGGFNQPQHF
V: TRBV15; size: many; D: TRBD1; CDR3: CATSRSPGTGFEQYF
V: TRBV20-1; size: NA; D: NA; CDR3: CSASRNTEAFF
V: TRBV11-1; size: NA; D: NA; CDR3: CASSREGGRYEQYF
V: TRBV10-2; size: NA; D: NA; CDR3: CASSDPHRGSPLHF
V: TRBV29-1; size: NA; D: NA; CDR3: CSVGKGDGYTF
V: TRBV7-9; size: NA; D: TRBD2; CDR3: CASSQAGQETQYF